One and the same sample provided the 4 T cell receptor beta chains below, sequenced in a study of CD8+ T cells in alopecia areata. The treatment: oral pan-JAK inhibitor, 5-10 mg twice daily. RNA extraction and reverse transcription yielded cDNA as sequencing template. Here immunoSEQ multiplex PCR was the method, and the copy in TCRdb shows in-frame clones only, minus some. The table shows about 180,000 clones, with around 51% occurring only once. The source was CD8+ T cells sorted from blood, collected around week 52, from a patient treated with tofacitinib. Source of these receptors: a human donor with alopecia areata.

V usage is TRBV30 and J usage is TRBJ2-7; no reliable D call. CDR1 and CDR2 from the germline V gene are GTSNPN and SVGIG (reference sequence). Trimming shortened V by 0 bases and J by 7 bases, and 25 bases separated the two germline ends. The length of the CDR3 is 17 residues. CDR3 protein: CAWSVGLFLGSSREQYF. The CDR3, as DNA: TGTGCCTGGAGTGTGGGCTTGTTTTTAGGGTCCTCCCGAGAGCAGTACTTC. Looking up the rest from reference TRBV30 and TRBJ2-7 gives the full variable domain: SQTIHQWPATLVQPVGSPLSLECTVEGTSNPNLYWYRQAAGRGLQLLFYSVGIGQISSEVPQNLSASRPQDRQFILSSKKLLLSDSGFYLCAWSVGLFLGSSREQYFGPGTRLTVT.

V and J are TRBV7-3 and TRBJ1-6; D ambiguous. This CDR3 spans 17 amino acids. Trimming took 5 bases from V and 2 from J, leaving 16 bases between them. Germline CDR1 and CDR2: SGHTA and FQGTGA. CDR3 sequence (DNA): TGTGCCAGCAGCACGGGCCCCCGTGGGACCTATAATTCACCCCTCCACTTT. Protein: CASSTGPRGTYNSPLHF.

The V and J genes are TRBV27 and TRBJ2-7, with 8 bases that match TRBD1. V shed 5 bases and J 0 bases; nucleotides not matched to a gene: 6. The CDR3 runs to 15 residues. Per the germline V gene, CDR1 is MNHEY and CDR2 is SMNVEV (reference sequence). CDR3 loop: CASSPGDRSSYEQYF. The CDR3 DNA sequence: TGTGCCAGCAGTCCCGGGGACAGGAGCTCCTACGAGCAGTACTTC.

The rearrangement joins TRBV10-3 to TRBJ2-3; 7 bases align to TRBD1. Trimming took 4 bases from V and 4 from J; bases not matched to a gene: 8. CDR1 is ENHRY, CDR2 SYGVKD, per germline. The CDR3 loop spans 15 amino acids. The CDR3 is CAISGSLGQADTQYF. The CDR3 DNA sequence: TGTGCCATCAGTGGAAGCCTTGGACAGGCAGATACGCAGTATTTT.